This TCR beta chain was sequenced during a study of T cells in Graves' hyperthyroidism and ophthalmopathy. Germline lookup yields CDR1 MNHNS and CDR2 SASEGT. V was trimmed by 6 bases and J by 0 bases, leaving 10 bases between them. The CDR3 is made up of 14 amino acids. PBMCs were obtained from 7.5 to 10 ml fresh peripheral blood. The TCR beta CDR3 regions underwent amplification using RNA transcripts as the source. Initially, a first-round RT-PCR of the TCR CDR3 employed the HTBI primer set. One entry per CDR3 protein results from TCRdb running MiXCR on the multiplex PCR reads. The sample records about 400,000 distinct CDR3 sequences, approximately 25% being singletons.

This sequence originates from a man aged 50 to 60 with Graves' hyperthyroidism. The source material was blood. The chain links TRBV6-1 to TRBJ2-3, with D tentatively TRBD1 (6 bases). As DNA, the CDR3 is TGTGCCAGCAGACGACAGGAAAGCACAGATACGCAGTATTTT. Translated, it gives CASRRQESTDTQYF.